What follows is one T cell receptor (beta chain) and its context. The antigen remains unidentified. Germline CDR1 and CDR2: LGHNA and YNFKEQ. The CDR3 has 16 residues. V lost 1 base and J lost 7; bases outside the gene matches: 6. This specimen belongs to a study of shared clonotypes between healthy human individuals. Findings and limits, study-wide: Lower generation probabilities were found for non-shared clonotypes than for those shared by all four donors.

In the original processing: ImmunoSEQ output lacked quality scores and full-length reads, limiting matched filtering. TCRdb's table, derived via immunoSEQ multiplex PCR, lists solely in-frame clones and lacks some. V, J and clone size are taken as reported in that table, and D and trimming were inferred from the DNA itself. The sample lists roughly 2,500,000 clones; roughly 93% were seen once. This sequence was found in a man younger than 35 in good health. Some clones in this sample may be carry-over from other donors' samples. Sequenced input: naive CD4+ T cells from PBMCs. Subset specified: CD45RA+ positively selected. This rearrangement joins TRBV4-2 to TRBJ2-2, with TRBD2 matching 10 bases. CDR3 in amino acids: CASSQGLAGGDGELFF. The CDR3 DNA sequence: TGTGCCAGCAGCCAAGGGTTAGCGGGAGGTGACGGGGAGCTGTTTTTT.